What follows is one T cell receptor (beta chain) and its context. Its target is not known. The CDR3 runs 15 residues. After removal of 5 bases from V and 2 bases from J, the junction contained 8 bases not matched to a gene. Germline values: CDR1 SGHTA, CDR2 FQGTGA. This entry comes from a study of cytomegalovirus exposure and HLA in healthy donors. Whole-study results and caveats: Beyond CMV serostatus, there was no information to go on about immune exposure.

The PCR used 60 Vbeta and 13 Jbeta primers. Clones were sequenced by immunoSEQ multiplex PCR, and TCRdb holds only the in-frame ones, with some missing. The data include approximately 72,000 clones; the top ten clones carry under 3%. The sample taken for sequencing was PBMCs. The receptor was isolated from a man in his forties in good health and CMV-seronegative. This rearrangement joins TRBV7-3 to TRBJ1-2; the match to TRBD1 covers 7 bases. CDR3 coding DNA: TGTGCCAGCAGCCCGGGGTTAGGGGGCAACTATGGCTACACCTTC. This encodes CASSPGLGGNYGYTF. The whole variable domain, filled in from reference TRBV7-3 and TRBJ1-2, reads GAGVSQTPSNKVTEKGKYVELRCDPISGHTALYWYRQSLGQGPEFLIYFQGTGAADDSGLPNDRFFAVRPEGSVSTLKIQRTERGDSAVYLCASSPGLGGNYGYTFGSGTRLTVV.